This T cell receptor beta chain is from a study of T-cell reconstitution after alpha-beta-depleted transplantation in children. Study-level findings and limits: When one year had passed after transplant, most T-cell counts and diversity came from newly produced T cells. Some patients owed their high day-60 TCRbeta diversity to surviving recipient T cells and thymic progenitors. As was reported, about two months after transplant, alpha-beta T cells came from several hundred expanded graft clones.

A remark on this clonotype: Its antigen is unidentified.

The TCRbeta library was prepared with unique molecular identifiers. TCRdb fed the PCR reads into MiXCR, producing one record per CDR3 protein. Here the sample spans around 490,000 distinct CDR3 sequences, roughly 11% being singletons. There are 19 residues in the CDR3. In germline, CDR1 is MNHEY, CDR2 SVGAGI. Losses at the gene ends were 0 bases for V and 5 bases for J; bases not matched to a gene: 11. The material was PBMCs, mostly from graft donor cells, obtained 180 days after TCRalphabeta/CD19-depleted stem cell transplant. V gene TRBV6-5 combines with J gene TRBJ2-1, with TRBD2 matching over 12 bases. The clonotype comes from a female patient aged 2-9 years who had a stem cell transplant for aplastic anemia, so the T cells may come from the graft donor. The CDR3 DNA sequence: TGTGCCAGCAGTTACTCGAAAACTAGCGGGAGGCCCTTTAACAATGAGCAGTTCTTC. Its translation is CASSYSKTSGRPFNNEQFF.